This record looks at one TCR beta chain sequence and its context. No antigen is known for it. Assay used: immunoSEQ multiplex PCR; TCRdb lists only in-frame clones, some missing. This table has about 87,000 clones, less than 85% appearing once. Trimming stripped 4 bases from V and 4 bases from J, with 13 bases between. There are 14 residues in the CDR3. Germline CDR1 is SGHAT and CDR2 is FQNNGV. The data stem from a study of OX40 agonist ivuxolimab in advanced cancers. Study-level findings and limits: Certain nonresponders additionally had low normalized T-cell clonal expansion. On average, CD8+ T cells had more expanded clones than CD4+. Some of the lowest clonal expansion was seen in partial responders at 0.1-3.0 mg/kg.

The J gene is TRBJ2-5, the V gene TRBV11-2, with TRBD2 as a possible D gene (7 bases). The material sequenced was CD4+ or CD8+ T cells sorted from blood, taken in a trial of the OX40 agonist ivuxolimab. This sequence was found in an adult with an advanced solid tumor such as melanoma, head and neck, liver or kidney cancer. The CDR3 region is CASSSIGGRETQYF. DNA for the CDR3: TGTGCCAGCAGCTCAATCGGGGGGCGAGAGACCCAGTACTTC.